This TCR beta chain was obtained from a study of molecular identifiers for immune sequencing clone quantification. A remark on this clonotype: What it binds is unknown.

TCRdb re-called the PCR reads through MiXCR, storing one row per CDR3 protein. Among more than 450,000 distinct CDR3 sequences, around 23% were seen once, and the ten largest hold roughly 0.77%. The study's findings and limits: Identical barcode-sharing TCR molecules could lead to underestimated sizes for highly expanded clones.

The sequence was obtained from a human donor in good health. Some libraries in this study had Jurkat cell RNA spiked in. Specimen: naive CD8+ T cells from blood, with Jurkat cell RNA spiked in. Subset given: FACS-sorted CD8+CD4-CCR7+CD45RA+ naive T cells.

The CDR3 region has the DNA TGTGCCAGCAGTTATGGTAGGGGCCCCTACGAGCAGTACTTC. Residues: CASSYGRGPYEQYF. The V and J genes are TRBV28 and TRBJ2-7; weak D call: TRBD1 (5 bases). V lost 4 bases to trimming and J lost 2 bases, with 12 bases between them. Per germline, CDR1 MDHEN and CDR2 SYDVKM. The CDR3 is 14 amino acids.